This TCR beta chain was profiled in a study of OX40 agonist ivuxolimab in advanced cancers. Study background: Males comprised 82.7% of the group, whose mean age was 60 years (range 23 to 79). Overall study results and limits: CD4+ and CD8+ blood T cells expanded clonally by week 6 at 0.1 to 3.0 mg/kg. Expanded peripheral T cell antigen specificity was not determined.

This table comes from immunoSEQ multiplex PCR, and its TCRdb copy is limited to in-frame clones, with some not included. The sample has about 73,000 clones; 92% are singletons. Comment on this clone: The antigen remains undetermined.

The sample consisted of CD4+ or CD8+ T cells sorted from blood, taken in a trial of the OX40 agonist ivuxolimab. The receptor was derived from an adult with an advanced solid tumor such as melanoma, head and neck, liver or kidney cancer.

The CDR3 DNA is TGCGCCAGCAGCCAAGATAGGGCTAGCGGGGGCTCCGGGGAGCTGTTTTTT. Translating it yields CASSQDRASGGSGELFF. The chain combines TRBV4-3 with TRBJ2-2; 10 bases are a match to TRBD2. Per germline, CDR1 LGHNA and CDR2 YSLEER. This CDR3 region has 17 residues. J lost 6 bases, V lost 0 bases, and 7 bases had no gene match.